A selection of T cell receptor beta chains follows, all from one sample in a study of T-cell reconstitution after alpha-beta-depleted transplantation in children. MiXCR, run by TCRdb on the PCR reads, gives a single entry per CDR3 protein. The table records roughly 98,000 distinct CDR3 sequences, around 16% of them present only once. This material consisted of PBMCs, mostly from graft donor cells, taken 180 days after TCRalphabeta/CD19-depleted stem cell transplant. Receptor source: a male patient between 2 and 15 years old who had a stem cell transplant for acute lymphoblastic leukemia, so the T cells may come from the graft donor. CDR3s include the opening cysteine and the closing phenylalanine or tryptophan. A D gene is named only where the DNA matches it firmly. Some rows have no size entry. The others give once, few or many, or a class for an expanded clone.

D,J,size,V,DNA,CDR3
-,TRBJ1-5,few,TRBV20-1,TGCAGTGCTAGATCCCTGCCGAACAGCAATCAGCCCCAGCATTTT,CSARSLPNSNQPQHF
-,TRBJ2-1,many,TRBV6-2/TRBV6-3,TGTGCCAGCACCCCCGTGGCGGGGAATGAGCAGTTCTTC,CASTPVAGNEQFF
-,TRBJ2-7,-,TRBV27,TGTGCCAGCAGTTTATCAAGGACAGCGAACTACGAGCAGTACTTC,CASSLSRTANYEQYF
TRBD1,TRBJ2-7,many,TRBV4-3,TGCGCCAGCAGCCAGTCCGGGACAGTTCCGTACTTC,CASSQSGTVPYF
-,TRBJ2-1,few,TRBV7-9,TGTGCCAGCAGCTTCCCTGACTGGCTTTCGGATGAGCAGTTCTTC,CASSFPDWLSDEQFF
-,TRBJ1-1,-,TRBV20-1,TGCAGTGCTAGGGTGGGGTCGCTTGCCACTGAAGCTTTCTTT,CSARVGSLATEAFF
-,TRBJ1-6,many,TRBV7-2,TGTGCCAGCAGCTTTATCCCGAGCTCCTATAATTCACCCCTCCACTTT,CASSFIPSSYNSPLHF
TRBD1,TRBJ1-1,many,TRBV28,TGTGCCAGCAGTAAAACAGGGGGACGGGGGAACACTGAAGCTTTCTTT,CASSKTGGRGNTEAFF
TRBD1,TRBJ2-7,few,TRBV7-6,TGTGCCAGCAGCTCGCGTTGGACAGGGCTACACGAGCAGTACTTC,CASSSRWTGLHEQYF
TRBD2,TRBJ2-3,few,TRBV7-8,TGTGCCAGCAGCTTAGGACTAGCGGGGAAAACAGATACGCAGTATTTT,CASSLGLAGKTDTQYF
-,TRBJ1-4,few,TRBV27,TGTGCCAGCAGTTTACGGCTGCCGGGTAATGAAAAACTGTTTTTT,CASSLRLPGNEKLFF
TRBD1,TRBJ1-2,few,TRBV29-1,TGCAGCACTCCCCTCACCCAACGGACAGGGAGCTATGGCTACACCTTC,CSTPLTQRTGSYGYTF
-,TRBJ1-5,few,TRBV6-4,TGTGCCAGCAGTACGGACAGCTTATATAGCAATCAGCCCCAGCATTTT,CASSTDSLYSNQPQHF
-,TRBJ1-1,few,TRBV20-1,TGCAGTGCTGGACAGCTTAACACTGAAGCTTTCTTT,CSAGQLNTEAFF
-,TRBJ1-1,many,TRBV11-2,TGTGCCAGCAGCCCCGGCGGCACTGAAGCTTTCTTT,CASSPGGTEAFF
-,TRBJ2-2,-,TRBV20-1,TGCAGTGCCCCCAGAGAGGACACCGGGGAGCTGTTTTTT,CSAPREDTGELFF
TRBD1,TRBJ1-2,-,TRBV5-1,TGCGCCAGCAGCTTGTGGGTCCAGGGGGCGGACTATGGCTACACCTTC,CASSLWVQGADYGYTF
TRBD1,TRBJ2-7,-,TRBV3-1,TGTGCCAGCAGCTCGGACAGGAATTCCTACGAGCAGTACTTC,CASSSDRNSYEQYF
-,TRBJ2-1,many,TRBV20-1,TGCAGTGCTAGAAGGGGGAGCTCGGCTAATGAGCAGTTCTTC,CSARRGSSANEQFF
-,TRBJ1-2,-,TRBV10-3,TGTGCCATCACCGACCGGGACACCCGCAACTATGGCTACACCTTC,CAITDRDTRNYGYTF
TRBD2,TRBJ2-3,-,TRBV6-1,TGTGCCAGCACACCGGGACTAGTTAAACGCACAGATACGCAGTATTTT,CASTPGLVKRTDTQYF
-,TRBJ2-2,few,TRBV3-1,TGTGCCAGCAGCCAACGCGGCCCGAACACCGGGGAGCTGTTTTTT,CASSQRGPNTGELFF
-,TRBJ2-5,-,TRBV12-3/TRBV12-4,TGTGCCAGCAGTTTGACAGGGACTGAAGAGACCCAGTACTTC,CASSLTGTEETQYF
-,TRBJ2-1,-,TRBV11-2,TGTGCCAGCGCCACAATAGAGGGACCCGGGGGCAATGAGCAGTTCTTC,CASATIEGPGGNEQFF
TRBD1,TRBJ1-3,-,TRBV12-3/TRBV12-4,TGTGCCAGCAGCCTAACAGGGGGCAGGAACACCATATATTTT,CASSLTGGRNTIYF
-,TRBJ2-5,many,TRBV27,TGTGCCAGCAGTCTTATCCCAGGGATTGCGACCCAGTACTTC,CASSLIPGIATQYF
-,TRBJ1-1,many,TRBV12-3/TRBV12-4,TGTGCCACCGTCGGGGATGGGGCGACTGAAGCTTTCTTT,CATVGDGATEAFF
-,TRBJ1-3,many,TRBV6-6,TGTGCCAGCAGCTACAACTCTGGAAACACCATATATTTT,CASSYNSGNTIYF
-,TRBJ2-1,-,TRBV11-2,TGTGCCAGCAGCTTAGTAGATGAGCAGTTCTTC,CASSLVDEQFF
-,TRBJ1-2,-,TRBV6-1,TGTGCCAGCAGTCAAACTGGGGACCGCCCTAACTATGGCTACACCTTC,CASSQTGDRPNYGYTF
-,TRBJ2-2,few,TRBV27,TGTGCCAGCAGTCTAAGGGTGTCCGGGGAGCTGTTTTTT,CASSLRVSGELFF
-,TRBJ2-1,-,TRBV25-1,TGTGCCAGCAGTGATATTTCGGACAGTTACAATGAGCAGTTCTTC,CASSDISDSYNEQFF
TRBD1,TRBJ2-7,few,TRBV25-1,TGTGCCAGCAGTACTCACAGGGGGCAGTACTTC,CASSTHRGQYF
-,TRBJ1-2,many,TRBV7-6,TGTGCCAGCAGCTCCCTGACAGGCAAAAACTATGGCTACACCTTC,CASSSLTGKNYGYTF
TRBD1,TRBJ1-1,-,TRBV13,TGTGCCAGCAGCACGAGTGGGGACAGGGGCGTTTCCGCTTTCTTT,CASSTSGDRGVSAFF
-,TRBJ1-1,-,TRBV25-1,TGTGCCAGCAGCCCAAGGCGGATTTTTGACACTGAAGCTTTCTTT,CASSPRRIFDTEAFF
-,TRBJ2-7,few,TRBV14,TGTGCCAGCAGCCATAACAGGGTGGTAGAGCAGTACTTC,CASSHNRVVEQYF
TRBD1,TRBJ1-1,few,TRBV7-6,TGTGCCAGCAGCGGCCCGGGACAGATTGGAAACACTGAAGCTTTCTTT,CASSGPGQIGNTEAFF
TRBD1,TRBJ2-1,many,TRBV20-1,TGCAGTGCTAGAGACCCGGACAGGGGAGGAGACAATGAGCAGTTCTTC,CSARDPDRGGDNEQFF
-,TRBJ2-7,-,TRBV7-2,TGTGCCAGCAGCAGGGACTCCTTCTACGAGCAGTACTTC,CASSRDSFYEQYF
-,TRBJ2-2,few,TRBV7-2,TGTGCCAGCAGTCCATACGACAGTACCGGGGAGCTGTTTTTT,CASSPYDSTGELFF
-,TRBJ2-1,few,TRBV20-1,TGCAGTGCTAGAGTCCGAACAGGACGTGATTTATCGAGCTCCTACAATGAGCAGTTCTTC,CSARVRTGRDLSSSYNEQFF
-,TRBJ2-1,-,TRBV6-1,TGTGCCAGCAGCGAGGGGCGGGACATCAATGAGCAGTTCTTC,CASSEGRDINEQFF
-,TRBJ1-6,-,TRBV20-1,TGCAGTGCTCGGGACCTTTATAATTCACCCCTCCACTTT,CSARDLYNSPLHF
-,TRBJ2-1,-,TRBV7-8,TGTGCCAGCAGCTTAGTTGGCGTCCGGGAGCAGTTCTTC,CASSLVGVREQFF
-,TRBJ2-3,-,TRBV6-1,TGTGCCAGCAGTGTTGCTAGGGCCCTGGGAGATACGCAGTATTTT,CASSVARALGDTQYF
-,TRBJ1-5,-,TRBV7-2,TGTGCCAGCAGCCCCCAGAGGGATCAGCCCCAGCATTTT,CASSPQRDQPQHF
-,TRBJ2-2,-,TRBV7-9,TGTGCCCCAGGGTGGAGCACCGGGGAGCTGTTTTTT,CAPGWSTGELFF
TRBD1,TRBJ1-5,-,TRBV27,TGTGCCAGCAGTTTATCGAGACAGGGCAGTCAGCCCCAGCATTTT,CASSLSRQGSQPQHF
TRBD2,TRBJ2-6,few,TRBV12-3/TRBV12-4,TGTGCCAGCAGTTTGGGAGGGGCTGGGGCCAACGTCCTGACTTTC,CASSLGGAGANVLTF
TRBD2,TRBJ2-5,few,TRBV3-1,TGTGCCAGCAGCCAAGCCCCTAGCGGGGGGGCCCCGGGTGTGACCCAGTACTTC,CASSQAPSGGAPGVTQYF
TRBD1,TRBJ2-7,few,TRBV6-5,TGTGCCAGCAGTTACTCAGCAGGGGGCATCGACGAGCAGTACTTC,CASSYSAGGIDEQYF
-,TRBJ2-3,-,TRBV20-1,TGCAGTGCTCCGGAGGGGGGACACTCTAGCACAGATACGCAGTATTTT,CSAPEGGHSSTDTQYF
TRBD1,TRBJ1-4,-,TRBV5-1,TGCGCCAGCAGCTCCTCAGACAGGGTGGACGAAAAACTGTTTTTT,CASSSSDRVDEKLFF
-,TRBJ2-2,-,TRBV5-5,TGTGCCAGCAGTTGGCGGAGGATTAACACCGGGGAGCTGTTTTTT,CASSWRRINTGELFF
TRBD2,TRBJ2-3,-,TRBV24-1,TGTGCCACCAGTCCCTTCGGGAGGGGCACAGATACGCAGTATTTT,CATSPFGRGTDTQYF
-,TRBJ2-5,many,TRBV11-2,TGTGCCAGCAGCTTTAACGGGCTTCAAGAGACCCAGTACTTC,CASSFNGLQETQYF
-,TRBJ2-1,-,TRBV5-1,TGCGCCAGCAGCTTGGGTGGACTCGAAGCATACAATGAGCAGTTCTTC,CASSLGGLEAYNEQFF
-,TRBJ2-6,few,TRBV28,TGTGCCAGCAGTTTCCCCTCGATGCCTGGGGCCAACGTCCTGACTTTC,CASSFPSMPGANVLTF
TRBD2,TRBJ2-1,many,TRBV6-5,TGTGCCAGCAGTTACTCGAGACTAGCGGGCCCCTACAATGAGCAGTTCTTC,CASSYSRLAGPYNEQFF